The present T cell receptor (beta chain) was sequenced within a study of patients and donors after allogeneic stem cell transplantation. The germline V gene encodes CDR1 DFQATT and CDR2 SNEGSKA (reference sequence). The CDR3 loop spans 12 amino acids. Trimming removed 6 bases at V and 2 bases at J, with 9 bases between. TCRdb re-called the RT-PCR reads through MiXCR, storing one row per CDR3 protein. The sample has about a million distinct CDR3 sequences; about 20% are singletons. Sequences were obtained from blood, either unsorted or a sorted T cell fraction (not recorded which). This clonotype was obtained from a human donor who was either an allogeneic HSCT recipient or a stem cell or donor lymphocyte infusion donor (not recorded which). It is not recorded whose cells these are; they may come from a transplant donor. The J gene is TRBJ2-3, the V gene TRBV20-1, with D unclear. As DNA, the CDR3 is TGCAGTGCCTCCGACATCACAGATACGCAGTATTTT. This sequence encodes CSASDITDTQYF.